The next 5 T cell receptor beta chains were all read from a single sample in a study of T cells expressing NK-cell markers. Following a re-call of the 5' RACE reads, TCRdb has one entry per CDR3 protein and lacks DNA. Its table lists 200,000 to 300,000 distinct CDR3 sequences. The sample comprised blood T cells: a sorted CD56 or NKG2C T cell subset, CD4+ or CD8+ T cells, or bulk PBMC T cells (not recorded which). These receptors were collected from a man aged 18 to 29 in good health.

The rearrangement links TRBV29-1 to TRBJ2-2; the D call of TRBD1 rests on TCRdb alone, since no DNA is present to check it. CDR1 is SQVTM, CDR2 ANQGSEA, per germline. The CDR3 totals 14 residues. CDR3 in amino acids: CSVARGSDTGELFF.

The chain employs TRBV15 and TRBJ2-3; the TCRdb call, TRBD2, lacks DNA for checking. Germline CDR1 and CDR2: LNHNV and YYDKDF (reference sequence). CDR3 length: 15 residues. The CDR3 sequence is CATSRGGSLSDTQYF.

The chain carries TRBV20-1 and TRBJ2-7; TCRdb's D gene call, TRBD2, goes unchecked for lack of DNA. The CDR3 sequence is 14 residues long. Germline V CDR1 and CDR2: DFQATT, SNEGSKA (reference sequence). CDR3 loop: CSARTGTSYYEQYF.

The V gene is TRBV20-1, the J gene TRBJ2-7; absent DNA, TCRdb's TRBD2 call cannot be checked. This CDR3 comprises 19 residues. The V gene's germline CDR1 is DFQATT and CDR2 SNEGSKA (reference sequence). The chain's CDR3 is CSARDLTSGSRGGPNEQYF.

The V gene is TRBV30, the J gene TRBJ2-7; TCRdb returns TRBD1, unconfirmable since there is no DNA. There are 13 residues in the CDR3. Germline CDR1 GTSNPN, CDR2 SVGIG (reference sequence). Here the CDR3 reads CAWKKGPLNEQYF.